The 7 T cell receptor beta chains presented below share a single source sample, sequenced in a study of cytomegalovirus exposure and HLA in healthy donors (TCRdb year 2017). Library method: the immunoSEQ multiplex PCR assay. For the multiplex PCR, a mixture combining 60 forward primers for TCR Vbeta segments and 13 reverse primers for TCR Jbeta segments was used. TCRdb took this table from immuneACCESS and kept in-frame rearrangements with V and J called. Such tables lack part of the clones; where checked against another copy, unresolved V genes explain under half of the gap, and the rest is unexplained. The sample table holds fewer than 130,000 clones, of which under 85% were seen once. Roughly 6.2% of the sample comes from the top ten. The sample comprised PBMCs. These receptors were collected from a man aged 30 to 45 in good health and CMV-seropositive.

This sequence joins TRBV7-9 and TRBJ1-2; the match to TRBD1 covers 7 bases. This CDR3 has 12 residues. Germline V gives CDR1 SEHNR, CDR2 FQNEAQ (reference sequence). J was trimmed by 8 bases and V by 11 bases; bases with no gene match: 11. This chain's CDR3 is CAGDRALGGYTF. The CDR3 DNA is TGTGCCGGAGACAGGGCCCTGGGGGGCTACACCTTC.

The chain combines TRBV18 with TRBJ2-5; tentative D call: TRBD1 (5 bases). Germline loops: CDR1 KGHSH, CDR2 LQKENI. CDR3 length: 14 residues. Deletions cut 2 bases from V and 4 bases from J, with 11 bases between. The CDR3 DNA is TGTGCCAGCTCACCAGGAGCCAGGGCAGAGACCCAGTACTTC. Amino acids: CASSPGARAETQYF.

This sequence joins TRBV7-2 and TRBJ1-6, with unresolved D. This CDR3 is built from 12 residues. The V end lost 8 bases, the J end lost 7 bases, and 9 bases lay between the germline ends. Germline V lookup: CDR1 SGHTA, CDR2 FQGNSA. CDR3 sequence: CASSVVNSPLHF. DNA of the CDR3: TGTGCCAGCTCGGTTGTGAATTCACCCCTCCACTTT. Supplemented by reference TRBV7-2 and TRBJ1-6, the full variable domain reads GAGVSQSPSNKVTEKGKDVELRCDPISGHTALYWYRQSLGQGLEFLIYFQGNSAPDKSGLPSDRFSAERTGGSVSTLTIQRTQQEDSAVYLCASSVVNSPLHFGNGTRLTVT.

The chain couples TRBV10-2 to TRBJ1-6, with 7 bases fitting TRBD1. The CDR3 is made up of 14 amino acids. From germline, CDR1 is WSHSY and CDR2 SAAADI. V was clipped by 8 bases and J by 5 bases; unmatched bases: 6. CDR3 amino acids: CASGRQGNNSPLHF. The CDR3 DNA follows: TGCGCCAGCGGCCGACAGGGAAATAATTCACCCCTCCACTTT.

The V and J genes are TRBV5-1 and TRBJ1-2; 7 nucleotides align to TRBD1. The junction had 9 bases not matched to a gene; V was cut back by 4 bases and J by 3 bases. This CDR3 comprises 15 residues. Germline CDR1 reads SGHRS; CDR2 reads YFSETQ. The CDR3 bases are TGCGCCAGCAGCAAGACAGGGAGTATGGACTATGGCTACACCTTC. Translating it yields CASSKTGSMDYGYTF.

The J gene is TRBJ1-5, the V gene TRBV4-1; D is undetermined. The germline V gene has CDR1 MGHRA and CDR2 YSYEKL. CDR3 length equals 15 residues. Trimming stripped 1 base from V and 2 bases from J, with 9 bases between. The CDR3 coding sequence is TGCGCCAGCAGCCAAGTTCACCGGGGCAATCAGCCCCAGCATTTT. Protein sequence: CASSQVHRGNQPQHF.

This chain joins TRBV4-2 and TRBJ1-4, with D perhaps TRBD1 (5 bases). Germline loops: CDR1 LGHNA, CDR2 YNFKEQ. The CDR3 covers 16 residues. Trimming pared 1 base from V and 0 bases from J, leaving 9 bases between. The CDR3 sequence is CASSQAGGATNEKLFF. The CDR3 DNA reads TGTGCCAGCAGCCAAGCGGGAGGGGCAACTAATGAAAAACTGTTTTTT.